This is a list of T cell receptor beta chains from one sample in a study of T cells in Graves' hyperthyroidism and ophthalmopathy. TCRdb used MiXCR to reprocess the multiplex PCR reads, holding one entry per CDR3 protein. The sample has around 600,000 distinct CDR3 sequences, about 14% seen once; the top ten hold approximately 13%. The sample taken for sequencing was blood. The receptors come from a woman aged 45-65 years with Graves' ophthalmopathy. CDR3s include the opening cysteine and the closing phenylalanine or tryptophan. The D gene is left open where the match is weak. Not all rows give a size; the values are once, few, many and, for expanded clones, a class.

j_call clone_size v_call d_call cdr3_aa cdr3_nt
TRBJ2-7 many TRBV28 TRBD2 CASRLAAYYEQYF TGTGCCAGCAGACTAGCGGCGTACTACGAGCAGTACTTC
TRBJ2-7 few TRBV29-1 . CSARAQGGQGIHEQYF TGCAGCGCTAGAGCCCAGGGGGGTCAAGGGATCCACGAGCAGTACTTC
TRBJ1-3 many TRBV18 TRBD1 CASSPLEQGPGNTIYF TGTGCCAGCTCACCATTGGAACAGGGGCCTGGAAACACCATATATTTT
TRBJ2-1 . TRBV4-2 TRBD2 CASSQESSGRDEQFF TGTGCCAGCAGCCAAGAATCTAGCGGGAGGGATGAGCAGTTCTTC
TRBJ2-7 many TRBV24-1 . CATSDASGSSYEQYF TGTGCCACCAGTGATGCTTCTGGGAGCTCCTACGAGCAGTACTTC
TRBJ2-1 many TRBV7-3 TRBD2 CASSLSLTSGISYNEQFF TGTGCCAGCAGCTTAAGTTTGACTAGCGGGATCTCCTACAATGAGCAGTTCTTC
TRBJ1-5 many TRBV18 . CASSPVGLAGNQPQHF TGTGCCAGCTCACCAGTCGGACTGGCAGGCAATCAGCCCCAGCATTTT
TRBJ1-1 . TRBV4-3 . CASSQESIGGAAEAFF TGCGCCAGCAGCCAGGAATCGATCGGGGGGGCCGCTGAAGCTTTCTTT
TRBJ2-7 many TRBV5-1 . CASSRYPSGEQYF TGCGCCAGCAGCAGGTACCCCTCAGGCGAGCAGTACTTC
TRBJ1-2 many TRBV28 . CASSRPGGTYGYTF TGTGCCAGCAGTCGCCCGGGGGGGACCTATGGCTACACCTTC
TRBJ2-1 many TRBV3-1 . CASSRVPTLHEQFF TGTGCCAGCAGCCGGGTCCCCACTCTCCATGAGCAGTTCTTC
TRBJ1-1 . TRBV4-1 . CASSPAPENTEAFF TGCGCCAGCAGCCCTGCCCCGGAGAACACTGAAGCTTTCTTT
TRBJ1-5 many TRBV20-1 . CSARETAGPHQPQHF TGCAGTGCTAGAGAGACGGCAGGACCCCATCAGCCCCAGCATTTT
TRBJ2-3 . TRBV2 TRBD2 CASSTTGLAGGPGPSTDTQYF TGTGCCAGCAGCACGACAGGACTAGCGGGAGGGCCCGGCCCCAGCACAGATACGCAGTATTTT
TRBJ1-5 few TRBV28 . CASSMRFGPGNSNQPQHF TGTGCCAGCAGCATGCGGTTTGGACCCGGGAATAGCAATCAGCCCCAGCATTTT
TRBJ2-3 many TRBV7-2 . CASAMWEDTQYF TGTGCCAGCGCAATGTGGGAAGATACGCAGTATTTT
TRBJ2-7 many TRBV12-3/TRBV12-4 TRBD2 CASSPRLAGGFGPHEQYF TGTGCCAGCAGTCCTCGACTAGCGGGAGGGTTCGGTCCGCACGAGCAGTACTTC
TRBJ2-1 many TRBV20-1 . CSAPLRWRGSNEQFF TGCAGTGCCCCGTTGCGTTGGCGGGGCTCCAATGAGCAGTTCTTC
TRBJ2-7 many TRBV6-2/TRBV6-3 . CASSYSKGSPSYEQYF TGTGCCAGCAGTTACTCGAAGGGCAGTCCCTCCTACGAGCAGTACTTC
TRBJ2-2 . TRBV10-3 . CAINRESNTGELFF TGTGCCATCAATAGAGAGAGCAACACCGGGGAGCTGTTTTTT
TRBJ1-2 . TRBV4-3 . CASSQDTEPNYGYTF TGCGCCAGCAGCCAAGACACCGAGCCTAACTATGGCTACACCTTC
TRBJ2-1 . TRBV20-1 . CSARPTGFDEQFF TGCAGTGCTAGACCGACAGGTTTCGATGAGCAGTTCTTC
TRBJ1-1 . TRBV24-1 TRBD1 CATSDGQGLDTEAFF TGTGCCACCAGTGACGGACAGGGATTGGACACTGAAGCTTTCTTT
TRBJ1-1 . TRBV4-1 . CASSLNYRGGFLNTEAFF TGCGCCAGCAGCTTAAACTATCGGGGAGGCTTTTTGAACACTGAAGCTTTCTTT
TRBJ1-4 many TRBV20-1 . CSARKSRWDEKLFF TGCAGTGCTAGGAAATCTAGGTGGGATGAAAAACTGTTTTTT
TRBJ2-1 many TRBV27 TRBD2 CASRAGTSGSNEQFF TGTGCCAGCAGGGCAGGGACTAGCGGGAGCAATGAGCAGTTCTTC
TRBJ2-2 . TRBV6-5 TRBD2 CASSYRPGGRANTGELFF TGTGCCAGCAGTTACCGGCCTGGCGGGAGGGCTAACACCGGGGAGCTGTTTTTT
TRBJ2-2 many TRBV11-3 TRBD2 CASSLRLAGGGTGELFF TGTGCCAGCAGCTTAAGACTAGCGGGAGGTGGGACCGGGGAGCTGTTTTTT
TRBJ1-6 many TRBV27 . CASSPDLRGLYNSPLHF TGTGCCAGCAGTCCAGACTTAAGGGGCCTCTATAATTCACCCCTCCACTTT
TRBJ2-1 many TRBV3-1 . CASSQKGVRNEQFF TGTGCCAGCAGCCAAAAGGGGGTGAGAAATGAGCAGTTCTTC
TRBJ1-4 few TRBV12-3/TRBV12-4 . CASSLGTGTNEKLFF TGTGCCAGCAGTTTAGGAACAGGGACTAATGAAAAACTGTTTTTT
TRBJ1-4 . TRBV18 . CASSSSRVGSDEKLFF TGTGCCAGCTCATCCTCCAGGGTGGGGTCTGATGAAAAACTGTTTTTT
TRBJ1-6 few TRBV13 . CASSFSGGANSPLHF TGTGCCAGCAGTTTTTCGGGGGGGGCTAATTCACCCCTCCACTTT
TRBJ2-3 few TRBV4-2 TRBD2 CASSQMSGSRADTQYF TGTGCCAGCAGCCAAATGAGCGGGAGTAGGGCAGATACGCAGTATTTT
TRBJ1-5 many TRBV30 . CAWSTGARSPRHF TGTGCCTGGAGTACAGGCGCCCGTTCGCCCAGGCATTTT
TRBJ2-7 many TRBV7-8 . CASSLASRGYEQYF TGTGCCAGCAGCTTAGCGTCCAGGGGTTACGAGCAGTACTTC
TRBJ1-3 few TRBV29-1 . CSVEGRNSGNTIYF TGCAGCGTTGAGGGACGGAACTCTGGAAACACCATATATTTT
TRBJ2-7 . TRBV5-1 TRBD2 CASMTSGGSYEQYF TGCGCCAGCATGACTAGCGGGGGCTCCTACGAGCAGTACTTC
TRBJ2-5 many TRBV7-9 . CASSLGWTKETQYF TGTGCCAGCAGCTTAGGTTGGACTAAGGAGACCCAGTACTTC
TRBJ2-1 many TRBV20-1 TRBD2 CSATSPGLAGYNEQFF TGCAGTGCTACTTCCCCGGGACTAGCGGGATACAATGAGCAGTTCTTC
TRBJ1-2 many TRBV28 . CASSGGRRNYGYTF TGTGCCAGCAGTGGGGGACGGCGTAACTATGGCTACACCTTC
TRBJ1-2 many TRBV7-9 TRBD1 CASSLAGTGTNYGYTF TGTGCCAGCAGCTTAGCCGGGACAGGGACTAACTATGGCTACACCTTC
TRBJ2-1 many TRBV7-3 TRBD1 CASSTGQVGINEQFF TGTGCCAGCAGCACGGGACAGGTTGGGATCAATGAGCAGTTCTTC
TRBJ2-5 many TRBV12-3/TRBV12-4 . CASSFGGVETQYF TGTGCCAGCAGTTTCGGGGGAGTGGAGACCCAGTACTTC
TRBJ2-7 many TRBV7-9 . CASSPNPPTGRNYEQYF TGTGCCAGCAGCCCCAACCCTCCTACAGGTAGGAACTACGAGCAGTACTTC
TRBJ2-3 many TRBV7-9 . CVAPISGSSTDTQYF TGTGTGGCGCCAATTAGCGGATCTAGCACAGATACGCAGTATTTT
TRBJ2-2 . TRBV2 . CASSDRAGELFF TGTGCCAGCAGTGACCGGGCCGGGGAGCTGTTTTTT
TRBJ2-3 many TRBV7-2 TRBD2 CASSFIAGSPDTQYF TGTGCCAGCAGCTTTATAGCGGGATCCCCAGATACGCAGTATTTT
TRBJ2-7 . TRBV19 . CASTHRDLLGTYEQYF TGTGCCAGTACCCACCGGGACCTCCTAGGAACCTACGAGCAGTACTTC
TRBJ1-1 . TRBV7-8 TRBD1 CASSQQRDRGNTEAFF TGTGCCAGCAGCCAGCAGCGGGACAGGGGGAACACTGAAGCTTTCTTT
TRBJ2-1 many TRBV7-2 . CASSLGASRSSYNEQFF TGTGCCAGCAGCTTAGGGGCTAGCCGGAGCTCCTACAATGAGCAGTTCTTC
TRBJ2-5 many TRBV28 . CASSLISAGRQETQYF TGTGCCAGCAGTTTAATTTCTGCGGGGAGGCAAGAGACCCAGTACTTC
TRBJ2-2 few TRBV7-3 TRBD2 CASSPGLAETGELFF TGTGCCAGCAGCCCAGGACTAGCGGAGACCGGGGAGCTGTTTTTT
TRBJ2-7 many TRBV2 TRBD2 CASIESLAAYEQYF TGTGCCAGCATCGAATCCCTAGCGGCCTACGAGCAGTACTTC
TRBJ2-3 many TRBV5-5 . CASSADGFPTDTQYF TGTGCCAGCAGCGCGGACGGTTTCCCCACAGATACGCAGTATTTT
TRBJ1-5 many TRBV6-6 . CASSYAGGNQPQHF TGTGCCAGCAGTTACGCAGGGGGCAATCAGCCCCAGCATTTT
TRBJ2-7 many TRBV3-1 . CASSQVLSEQYF TGTGCCAGCAGCCAGGTGTTGAGCGAGCAGTACTTC
TRBJ1-6 few TRBV9 . CASSAGPPAGNSPLHF TGTGCCAGCAGCGCGGGGCCTCCCGCGGGGAATTCACCCCTCCACTTT